Sequencing of this T cell receptor (beta chain) was carried out in a study of OX40 agonist ivuxolimab in advanced cancers. Study at large: Six ivuxolimab dose levels, 0.01 to 10 mg/kg, were given intravenously every 2 weeks.

Patients had blood sampled at baseline and again on cycle 4 day 1 and cycle 7 day 1. This CDR3 spans 15 amino acids. From germline, CDR1 is SGHVS and CDR2 FNYEAQ. V lost 5 bases to trimming and J lost 1 base, with 12 bases between them. A word on this clone: Its antigen remains unknown.

Study-wide results and caveats: Also showing low normalized T-cell clonal expansion were some of the nonresponders. The 0.1-3.0 mg/kg partial responders had among the lowest clonal expansion.

The protocol was immunoSEQ multiplex PCR, while the TCRdb copy is restricted to in-frame clones and leaves out a portion. The table shows tens of thousands of clones, with 84% occurring only once. The sample was CD4+ or CD8+ T cells sorted from blood, taken in a trial of the OX40 agonist ivuxolimab. This clonotype originated in an adult with an advanced solid tumor such as melanoma, head and neck, liver or kidney cancer. The chain joins TRBV7-6 to TRBJ1-3; a possible D gene is TRBD1 (6 bases). CDR3 nucleotides: TGTGCCAGCAGCCCGGGGGCAGTATCTGGAAACACCATATATTTT. It translates to CASSPGAVSGNTIYF.